The 9 T cell receptor beta chains given below trace back to one sample, sequenced in a study of CD8 T cells in ankylosing spondylitis. TCRdb itself ran the 5' RACE reads through MiXCR, one entry per CDR3 protein. In the table there are roughly 230,000 distinct CDR3 sequences, 18% of which are singletons. Source material: blood, either unsorted or a sorted T cell fraction (not recorded which). Every receptor here comes from a male donor with ankylosing spondylitis or in good health (not recorded which).

The chain recombines TRBV4-3 with TRBJ2-4; 9 bases match TRBD2. Germline CDR1 LGHNA, CDR2 YSLEER. The CDR3 length is 17 residues. V dropped 2 bases and J dropped 7; count of bases not matched to a gene: 12. For the CDR3, the DNA is TGCGCCAGCAGCCAAACCACATTAGCGGGAGAGGGTAACATTCAGTACTTC. It specifies CASSQTTLAGEGNIQYF.

This clonotype has at least ten counts. The V call is TRBV29-1, the J call TRBJ2-1; tentative D call: TRBD1 (6 bases). Germline-derived CDR1 and CDR2 are SQVTM and ANQGSEA. V lost 0 bases to trimming and J lost 1 base, with 13 bases between them. The CDR3 totals 16 residues. The CDR3 region is CSVEDIGQGSYNEQFF. The CDR3 nucleotides read TGCAGCGTTGAAGATATAGGTCAGGGGTCCTACAATGAGCAGTTCTTC.

This clonotype was seen a handful of times. The chain combines TRBV12-3 or TRBV12-4 with TRBJ2-1; D perhaps matches TRBD2 (6 bases). Trimming pared 3 bases from V and 6 bases from J, leaving 12 bases between. The length of the CDR3 is 14 residues. CDR3 DNA sequence: TGTGCCAGCAGTTTCTCGCTGGAGGGCAATGAGCAGTTCTTC. Protein: CASSFSLEGNEQFF.

This clonotype was counted between two and nine times. The V gene is TRBV20-1, the J gene TRBJ1-4; TRBD1 matches at 7 bases. The J segment lost 5 bases and the V segment lost 8 bases, leaving 8 bases of the junction unmatched. Germline assignment: CDR1 DFQATT and CDR2 SNEGSKA (reference sequence). The CDR3 has 13 residues. The CDR3 DNA reads TGCAGTTCCTACAGGGGATCGAATGAAAAACTGTTTTTT. Encoded protein: CSSYRGSNEKLFF.

This clonotype was seen many times. The chain joins TRBV7-6 to TRBJ2-1; 13 bases are a match to TRBD2. This CDR3 is built from 19 residues. Germline loops: CDR1 SGHVS, CDR2 FNYEAQ. Trimming cost V 0 bases and J 2 bases; bases outside gene matches: 7. CDR3 coding DNA: TGTGCCAGCAGCTTAGCACTAGCGGGAGGGACACCTACCTACAATGAGCAGTTCTTC. Protein sequence: CASSLALAGGTPTYNEQFF.

This chain links TRBV5-1 with TRBJ2-7; TRBD1 agrees at 8 bases. V gave up 4 bases and J gave up 4 bases; unmatched junction bases: 10. In germline, CDR1 is SGHRS, CDR2 YFSETQ. The CDR3 runs to 15 residues. The CDR3 sequence: CASSPGQGALYEQYF. The CDR3 region has the DNA TGCGCCAGCAGCCCCGGTCAGGGGGCATTGTACGAGCAGTACTTC.

This clonotype has more than one count but fewer than ten. The chain joins TRBV9 to TRBJ1-1; a weak D match, TRBD1 (5 bases). This CDR3 contains 13 residues. The germline V gene has CDR1 SGDLS and CDR2 YYNGEE. Trimming cost V 0 bases and J 4 bases, with 7 bases left between them. In DNA form, the CDR3 reads TGTGCCAGCAGCGTAGGGGACGGCACTGAAGCTTTCTTT. Amino acids: CASSVGDGTEAFF.

The chain uses TRBV5-1 and TRBJ2-6; TRBD1 matches 7 bases. Germline CDR1 and CDR2: SGHRS and YFSETQ. J lost 9 bases, V lost 2 bases, and 11 bases had no gene match. The CDR3 is 16 amino acids. CDR3 amino acids: CASSFDRDSPNNVLTF. The DNA for the CDR3 is TGCGCCAGCAGCTTCGACAGGGATTCCCCCAACAACGTCCTGACTTTC.

The sample holds a few counts of this clonotype. This chain connects TRBV7-2 to TRBJ1-5; maybe TRBD1 (5 bases). In germline, CDR1 is SGHTA, CDR2 FQGNSA. Trimming cost V 5 bases and J 2 bases, with 16 bases left between them. The CDR3 runs 16 residues. The DNA for the CDR3 is TGTGCCAGCAGCCTCTCGGACCTAGGGGGCAATCAGCCCCAGCATTTT. It encodes CASSLSDLGGNQPQHF.